This T cell receptor beta chain was profiled in a study of blood T cell repertoires in COVID-19 (dated by TCRdb to 2018 to 2021). Some background on the complete study: Samples from collaborators originated in the United States, Italy and Spain and spanned both the acute and convalescent phases of COVID-19. The prospective study material was composed of cDNA or gDNA derived from T cells, B-cell-depleted T cells, or PBMCs. Subjects who had been exposed to COVID-19, were actively infected with it, or had recovered from it provided the deeply sampled blood TCRbeta repertoires that made up the dataset. The repertoires were released in a freely available public database meant as a resource for research on the immune response to SARS-CoV-2. Samples came from the ongoing ImmuneRACE study (first 160 participants) plus 1,254 subjects from 6 global collaborators. A de-identified subject ID, COVID-19 status, age in years and sex were almost always included in the sample metadata. Where available, HLA class I and class II types were taken from metadata supplied by the sample provider and were not determined by assay-based typing. The paper as a whole reports these results and caveats: How much clinical and demographic metadata was included differed by source and by participant, and the metadata was provided uncurated.

Each collaborating institution followed its own protocols to collect whole blood in K2EDTA tubes. For TCRbeta analysis, collaborator samples were shipped as frozen whole blood, as isolated PBMCs, or as DNA extracted from either sample type. TCRbeta CDR3 regions were amplified from genomic DNA using the immunoSEQ Assay, a bias-controlled multiplex PCR. The authors processed their data as follows. The number of nucleated cells in each sample was estimated by amplification of reference gene primers within the assay. To quantify the absolute abundance of each unique TCRbeta CDR3 rearrangement, sequence reads were collapsed and filtered. For each sample, productive Simpson clonality was calculated as the square root of Simpson's diversity index across productive rearrangements. Sourced from immuneACCESS, this table was stored by TCRdb with only in-frame sequences that have V and J called. A share of the clones is absent; for the studies checked, an unresolved V gene accounts for under half, and the remainder has no known explanation. V and J calls and clone size follow that table, whereas D and trimming were derived from the DNA. The sample profile shows 400,000 or so clones; 70% to 90% of them were found once. The top ten hold 2.5% to 3.5% of the sample.

A few counts support this clone. Its antigen is unknown. Per-base qualities were not stored, and no clone one base away is much larger. The sequence derives from a human donor in a cohort sampled during active COVID-19. Material for sequencing was peripheral blood.

The DNA reads as follows: TGTGCCAGCAGCAGCGTTGCGGGGAATACGCAGTATTTT. It is translated as CASSSVAGNTQYF. In this chain, TRBV3-1 (or the pseudogene TRBV3-2) is recombined with TRBJ2-3; possibly the D gene is TRBD2, per 6 matching bases. V drops 5 bases and J drops 7 bases, leaving 13 bases in between. From its cysteine to its phenylalanine, the CDR3 spans 13 amino acids. Of the read, only the CDR3 DNA is kept; its 39 bases are in frame from base 1. The germline V gene (reference sequence) supplies CDR1 LGHDT and CDR2 YNNKEL.